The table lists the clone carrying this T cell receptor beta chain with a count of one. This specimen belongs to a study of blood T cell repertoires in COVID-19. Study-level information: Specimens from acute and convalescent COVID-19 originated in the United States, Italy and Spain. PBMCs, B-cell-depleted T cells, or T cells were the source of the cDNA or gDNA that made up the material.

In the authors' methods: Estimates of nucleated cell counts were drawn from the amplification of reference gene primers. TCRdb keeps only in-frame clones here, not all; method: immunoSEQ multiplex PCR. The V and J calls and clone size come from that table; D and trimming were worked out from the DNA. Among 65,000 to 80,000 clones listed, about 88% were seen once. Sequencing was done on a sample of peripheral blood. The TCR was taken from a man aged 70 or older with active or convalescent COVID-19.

The CDR3 here is CASSLDPPLNEKLFF. The CDR3 coding sequence is TGTGCCAGCAGCTTAGACCCCCCACTTAATGAAAAACTGTTTTTT. The chain is built from TRBV11-2 and TRBJ1-4; no reliable D call. From germline, CDR1 is SGHAT and CDR2 FQNNGV. Trimming took 0 bases from V and 4 from J, leaving 9 bases between them. This CDR3 is built from 15 residues.